This TCR beta chain came from a study of blood T cell repertoires in COVID-19. Overall study: COVID-19 samples from acute and convalescent phases originated in the United States, Italy and Spain. In each case, the material was cDNA or gDNA derived from T cells, B-cell-depleted T cells, or PBMCs.

Produced via immunoSEQ multiplex PCR; TCRdb's table is partial and in-frame only. The sample holds some 210,000 clones, 90% to 95% seen once. This CDR3 is built from 16 residues. In germline, CDR1 is SGHDT, CDR2 YYEEEE. Trimming removed 5 bases at V and 3 bases at J, with 21 bases between. The sample was peripheral blood. The V call is TRBV5-6, the J call TRBJ2-7; D may be TRBD1 (6 bases). The receptor was isolated from a man aged 25 to 40 with acute or convalescent COVID-19. The chain's CDR3 is CASRYTRDTLFYEQYF. CDR3 DNA: TGTGCCAGCAGATACACCCGGGACACACTCTTCTACGAGCAGTACTTC.